This T cell receptor (beta chain) was captured by sequencing in a study of post-analysis software for immune sequencing data. Overall study: Relapsing-remitting, secondary progressive and progressive-relapsing forms of multiple sclerosis all featured among disease courses. Findings and limits, study-wide: The study found TRBV5-6, TRBV5-1 and TRBV20-1 among a few TRBV segments more frequent in patients than controls. By F measure, strong co-clustering occurred among samples prepared in the same batch. Among multiple sclerosis patients, normalized Chao1 diversity was significantly below that of controls.

As concerns this clonotype: The antigen remains unidentified.

The V gene's germline CDR1 is SGHRS and CDR2 YFSETQ. V was clipped by 0 bases and J by 4 bases; unmatched bases: 3. CDR3 size: 15 residues. Libraries were made from TCR beta cDNA, and they carried unique molecular identifiers. TCRdb re-called the PCR reads through MiXCR, storing one row per CDR3 protein. The top ten clones hold just under 5% of a sample with about 770,000 distinct CDR3 sequences, around 42% of them seen once. The gene calls are TRBV5-1 and TRBJ2-1; TRBD2 agrees at 8 bases. The TCR originated in a girl under 18 with multiple sclerosis. The sample comprised blood. CDR3 sequence: CASSLVSSGYNEQFF. In DNA, the CDR3 is TGCGCCAGCAGCTTGGTATCTAGCGGGTACAATGAGCAGTTCTTC.